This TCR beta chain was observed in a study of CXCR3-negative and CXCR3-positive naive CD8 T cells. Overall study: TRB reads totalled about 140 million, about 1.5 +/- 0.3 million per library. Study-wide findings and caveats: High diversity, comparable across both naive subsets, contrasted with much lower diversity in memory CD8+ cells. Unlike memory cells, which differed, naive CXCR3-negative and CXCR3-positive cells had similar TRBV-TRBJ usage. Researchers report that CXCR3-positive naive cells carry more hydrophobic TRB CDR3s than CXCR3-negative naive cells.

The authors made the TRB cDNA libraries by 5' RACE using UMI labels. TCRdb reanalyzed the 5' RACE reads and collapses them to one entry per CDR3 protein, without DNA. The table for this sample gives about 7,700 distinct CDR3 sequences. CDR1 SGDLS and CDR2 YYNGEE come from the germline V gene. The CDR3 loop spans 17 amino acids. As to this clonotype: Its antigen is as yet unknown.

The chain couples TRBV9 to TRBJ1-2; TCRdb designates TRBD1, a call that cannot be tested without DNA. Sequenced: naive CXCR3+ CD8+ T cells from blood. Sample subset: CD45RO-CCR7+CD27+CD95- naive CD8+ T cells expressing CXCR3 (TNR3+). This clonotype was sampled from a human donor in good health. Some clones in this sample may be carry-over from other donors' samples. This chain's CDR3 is CASSVATRTGESYGYTF.